This record looks at one T cell receptor (beta chain) sequence and its context. Germline V CDR1 and CDR2: SGDLS, YYNGEE. This CDR3 comprises 15 residues. Trimming left V 3 bases short and J 1 base short, with 14 bases between. Clones were read by immunoSEQ multiplex PCR, and TCRdb kept only the in-frame ones, dropping some. The sample comprises fewer than 250,000 clones, under 90% of which are singletons, and around 4.5% rests with the top ten. These data belong to a study of blood T cell repertoires in COVID-19. On the study more broadly: From the United States, Italy and Spain came samples of acute and convalescent COVID-19. The cDNA or gDNA used as material had been derived from T cells, B-cell-depleted T cells, or PBMCs.

This TCR derives from a man between 50 and 59 years old with acute or convalescent COVID-19. The genes are TRBV9 and TRBJ2-7, with no clear D. The specimen was peripheral blood. This CDR3 reads CASSAVADPSYEQYF. CDR3 nucleotide sequence: TGTGCCAGCAGCGCCGTAGCAGACCCATCCTACGAGCAGTACTTC.